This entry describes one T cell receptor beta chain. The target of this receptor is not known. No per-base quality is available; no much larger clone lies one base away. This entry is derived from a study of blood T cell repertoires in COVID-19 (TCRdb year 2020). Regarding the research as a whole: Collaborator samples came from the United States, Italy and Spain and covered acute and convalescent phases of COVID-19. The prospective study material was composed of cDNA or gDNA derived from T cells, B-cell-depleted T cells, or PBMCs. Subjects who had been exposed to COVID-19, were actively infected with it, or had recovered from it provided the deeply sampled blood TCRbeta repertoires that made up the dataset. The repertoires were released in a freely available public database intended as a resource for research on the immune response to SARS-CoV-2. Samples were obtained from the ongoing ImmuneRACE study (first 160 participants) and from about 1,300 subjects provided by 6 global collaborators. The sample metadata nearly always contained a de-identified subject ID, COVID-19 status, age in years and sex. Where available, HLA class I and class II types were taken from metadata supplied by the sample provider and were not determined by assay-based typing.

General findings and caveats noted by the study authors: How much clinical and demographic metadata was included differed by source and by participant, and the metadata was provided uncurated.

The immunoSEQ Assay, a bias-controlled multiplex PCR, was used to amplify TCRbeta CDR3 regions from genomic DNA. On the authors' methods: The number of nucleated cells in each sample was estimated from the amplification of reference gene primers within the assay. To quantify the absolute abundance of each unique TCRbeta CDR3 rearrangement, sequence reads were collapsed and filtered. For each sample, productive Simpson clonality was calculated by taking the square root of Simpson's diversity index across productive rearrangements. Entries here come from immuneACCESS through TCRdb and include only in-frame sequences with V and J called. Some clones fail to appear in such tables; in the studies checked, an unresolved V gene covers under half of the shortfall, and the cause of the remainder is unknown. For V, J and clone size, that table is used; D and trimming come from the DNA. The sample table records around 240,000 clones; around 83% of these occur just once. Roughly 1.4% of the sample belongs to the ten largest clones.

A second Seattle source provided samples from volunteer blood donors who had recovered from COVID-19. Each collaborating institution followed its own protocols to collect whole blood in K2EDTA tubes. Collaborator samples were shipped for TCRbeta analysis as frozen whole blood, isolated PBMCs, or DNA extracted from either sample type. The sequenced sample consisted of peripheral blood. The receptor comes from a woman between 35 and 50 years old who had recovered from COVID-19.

The CDR3 corresponds to CASSLVRGRETQYF. The DNA sequence is as follows: TGTGCCAGCAGCTTAGTACGGGGGAGGGAGACCCAGTACTTC. The rearrangement joined TRBV11-2 to TRBJ2-5, with a weak D call of TRBD2 (6 bases match). The CDR3 measures 14 amino acids from cysteine to phenylalanine. The only DNA kept is the CDR3, 42 bases in frame from the first base. V gives up 1 base and J gives up 5 bases, and the segment between their germline ends measures 11 bases. The germline V gene encodes CDR1 SGHAT and CDR2 FQNNGV.